The rows below give T cell receptor beta chains drawn from one sample of a study of blood T cell repertoires in COVID-19. Repertoires were generated with immunoSEQ multiplex PCR, while TCRdb's copy carries only in-frame clones and drops some. The sample has roughly 190,000 clones, more than 80% seen once. The sequenced material came from peripheral blood. These receptors all stem from a middle-aged woman with COVID-19, enrolled during active disease. Both conserved end residues are part of each CDR3. D genes are given only for firm matches. Not every row has a clone size; where given, it reads once, few, many or a size class.

d_call clone_size j_call v_call cdr3_aa cdr3_nt
TRBD2 - TRBJ2-1 TRBV2 CASGGKPGLGYEQFF TGTGCCAGCGGAGGGAAACCGGGACTAGGCTATGAGCAGTTCTTC
- - TRBJ2-5 TRBV4-1 CASSFDAAQETQYF TGCGCCAGCAGTTTCGATGCCGCCCAGGAGACCCAGTACTTC
- - TRBJ1-1 TRBV18 CASSPGGVNTEAFF TGTGCCAGCTCCCCGGGGGGAGTCAACACTGAAGCTTTCTTT
TRBD2 - TRBJ2-1 TRBV6-2/TRBV6-3 CASSYLPGGGNEQFF TGTGCCAGCAGTTACCTCCCTGGCGGGGGGAATGAGCAGTTCTTC
- - TRBJ1-2 TRBV3-1/TRBV3-2 CASSQGRDRPNYGYTF TGTGCCAGCAGCCAAGGGAGAGACAGGCCTAACTATGGCTACACCTTC
TRBD2 - TRBJ2-3 TRBV30 CAWVSAGGPTDTQYF TGTGCCTGGGTGTCGGCGGGGGGGCCCACAGATACGCAGTATTTT
- - TRBJ2-3 TRBV7-9 CASSGIGAGQILDTQYF TGTGCCAGCAGCGGGATCGGGGCCGGACAGATCTTAGATACGCAGTATTTT
- few TRBJ1-3 TRBV9 CASSGGQSRGTIYF TGTGCCAGCAGCGGCGGACAGTCCCGGGGCACCATATATTTT
TRBD2 - TRBJ2-1 TRBV6-4 CASSDSGLAGRDEQFF TGTGCCAGCAGTGACTCGGGACTAGCGGGGAGGGATGAGCAGTTCTTC
- - TRBJ1-4 TRBV9 CASSLSTTNEKLFF TGTGCCAGCAGTCTCAGTACAACTAATGAAAAACTGTTTTTT
TRBD2 few TRBJ2-2 TRBV4-1 CASSQRAGEGTGELFF TGCGCCAGCAGCCAGAGGGCGGGGGAAGGGACCGGGGAGCTGTTTTTT
TRBD1 once TRBJ1-2 TRBV25-1 CASSEYKQGVYGYTF TGTGCCAGCAGTGAATATAAACAGGGGGTCTATGGCTACACCTTC
- - TRBJ2-5 TRBV19 CASSSITGETQYF TGTGCCAGTTCTTCAATAACGGGGGAGACCCAGTACTTC
TRBD1 - TRBJ1-4 TRBV5-1 CASSQDDREEKLFF TGCGCCAGCAGCCAAGACGACAGGGAGGAAAAACTGTTTTTT
- - TRBJ1-2 TRBV6-1 CASSESQNYGYTF TGTGCCAGCAGTGAGAGTCAAAACTATGGCTACACCTTC
- few TRBJ2-3 TRBV24-1 CAVAAHGQSSTDTQYF TGTGCCGTGGCCGCCCACGGACAATCTAGCACAGATACGCAGTATTTT
TRBD2 once TRBJ2-5 TRBV29-1 CSVEGGLTQETQYF TGCAGCGTTGAAGGGGGACTAACGCAAGAGACCCAGTACTTC
- - TRBJ1-4 TRBV19 CASSIQMYNEKLFF TGTGCCAGTAGTATCCAGATGTACAATGAAAAACTGTTTTTT
- once TRBJ1-6 TRBV30 CAWNPGNSPLHF TGTGCCTGGAATCCGGGGAATTCACCCCTCCACTTT
- - TRBJ2-2 TRBV18 CASSPLGATNTGELFF TGTGCCAGCTCACCATTGGGGGCTACGAACACCGGGGAGCTGTTTTTT
TRBD1 many TRBJ1-5 TRBV2 CASSATGYQPQHF TGTGCCAGCAGCGCGACAGGGTACCAGCCCCAGCATTTT